Listed here are 27 T cell receptor beta chains from one sample, sequenced in a study of cytomegalovirus exposure and HLA in healthy donors. Vbeta (60) and Jbeta (13) primers were used in the PCR. Repertoires were generated with immunoSEQ multiplex PCR, while TCRdb's copy carries only in-frame clones and drops some. The sample has more than 45,000 clones. The sequencing input was PBMCs. The source is a woman aged 55-70 years in good health and CMV-seropositive.

The chain recombines TRBV5-6 with TRBJ2-7; D perhaps matches TRBD1 (5 bases). Trimming shortened V by 4 bases and J by 2 bases, and 13 bases separated the two germline ends. Germline V CDR1 and CDR2: SGHDT, YYEEEE. The CDR3 extends over 14 amino acids. The CDR3 sequence: CASSPRQRTYEQYF. The CDR3 DNA sequence: TGTGCCAGCAGCCCCAGACAGAGAACCTACGAGCAGTACTTC.

This chain uses TRBV9 with TRBJ2-1; 14 bases agree with TRBD2. CDR1 is SGDLS, CDR2 YYNGEE, per germline. The CDR3 loop spans 17 amino acids. J lost 7 bases, V lost 2 bases, and 8 bases had no gene match. CDR3 bases: TGTGCCAGCAGCGTCGGGACTAGCGGGGGCATGAGTAATGAGCAGTTCTTC. It encodes CASSVGTSGGMSNEQFF.

The V and J genes are TRBV15 and TRBJ1-2, with D possibly TRBD1 on 5 matching bases. Trimming removed 4 bases at V and 3 bases at J, with 15 bases between. The V gene's germline CDR1 is LNHNV and CDR2 YYDKDF (reference sequence). The CDR3 sequence is 15 residues long. The CDR3 sequence is CATSTGGNEDYGYTF. CDR3 coding DNA: TGTGCCACCAGCACTGGGGGGAACGAGGACTATGGCTACACCTTC.

The V gene is TRBV5-1, the J gene TRBJ2-1, with 14 bases lining up with TRBD2. V shed 0 bases, J shed 8 bases, and the junction held 4 bases outside the gene matches. The CDR3 sequence is 16 residues long. Germline-derived CDR1 and CDR2 are SGHRS and YFSETQ. The CDR3 here is CASSLGLAGGWDEQFF. The DNA of the CDR3 is TGCGCCAGCAGCTTGGGACTAGCGGGGGGGTGGGATGAGCAGTTCTTC.

The chain carries TRBV11-3 and TRBJ1-2; D is perhaps TRBD1 (5 bases). V was clipped by 2 bases and J by 8 bases, with 21 bases between them. The CDR3 runs 16 residues. CDR1 is SGHNT, CDR2 YENEEA, per germline. Here the CDR3 reads CASSLSLVGRGAGYTF. In DNA form, the CDR3 reads TGTGCCAGCAGCTTAAGTCTAGTGGGGCGCGGGGCCGGCTACACCTTC.

The rearrangement joins TRBV10-3 to TRBJ1-2; no reliable D call. From germline, CDR1 is ENHRY and CDR2 SYGVKD. Trimming took 2 bases from V and 8 from J, leaving 24 bases between them. This CDR3 is built from 17 residues. As DNA, the CDR3 is TGTGCCATCAGTGAGCCTTTTTCGGGGTCCCTAACTGACGGCTACACCTTC. It codes for CAISEPFSGSLTDGYTF.

The rearrangement joins TRBV18 to TRBJ2-4; TRBD1 aligns across 7 bases. V lost 5 bases and J lost 2; bases outside the gene matches: 3. The CDR3 loop spans 14 amino acids. Germline V gene lookup returns CDR1 KGHSH and CDR2 LQKENI. CDR3 sequence: CASSEGGSKNIQYF. DNA for the CDR3: TGTGCCAGCTCAGAAGGGGGCTCCAAAAACATTCAGTACTTC. The complete variable domain, with remaining parts taken from reference TRBV18 and TRBJ2-4, reads NAGVMQNPRHLVRRRGQEARLRCSPMKGHSHVYWYRQLPEEGLKFMVYLQKENIIDESGMPKERFSAEFPKEGPSILRIQQVVRGDSAAYFCASSEGGSKNIQYFGAGTRLSVL.

This chain uses TRBV19 with TRBJ1-6, with 7 bases lining up with TRBD1. CDR3 length: 14 residues. Trimming cost V 5 bases and J 6 bases; bases outside gene matches: 4. Germline V CDR1 and CDR2: LNHDA, SQIVND (reference sequence). CDR3 sequence: CASSSGQVNSPLHF. The CDR3 DNA is TGTGCCAGTAGTTCCGGACAGGTTAATTCACCCCTCCACTTT.

The V call is TRBV2, the J call TRBJ1-2, with D possibly TRBD1 on 5 matching bases. Trimming pared 6 bases from V and 2 bases from J, leaving 7 bases between. Germline V gives CDR1 SNHLY, CDR2 FYNNEI. This CDR3 contains 12 residues. The CDR3 protein is CASSAGNYGYTF. CDR3 DNA sequence: TGTGCCAGCAGCGCAGGGAACTATGGCTACACCTTC.

The V gene is TRBV27, the J gene TRBJ1-4; tentatively, D is TRBD1 (6 bases). This CDR3 spans 14 amino acids. Deletions cut 4 bases from V and 4 bases from J, with 10 bases between. Germline CDR1 is MNHEY and CDR2 is SMNVEV (reference sequence). The DNA for the CDR3 is TGTGCCAGCAGTTCGTACAGGGATAATGAAAAACTGTTTTTT. It specifies CASSSYRDNEKLFF.

V gene TRBV2 combines with J gene TRBJ1-2; D not resolved. V shed 6 bases and J shed 4 bases, with 6 bases lying between them. This CDR3 comprises 11 residues. Germline CDR1 and CDR2: SNHLY and FYNNEI. CDR3 sequence: CASRQSYGYTF. The CDR3 DNA follows: TGTGCCAGCAGACAGAGCTATGGCTACACCTTC.

The genes are TRBV18 and TRBJ1-1; the D is unclear. The CDR3 spans 15 residues. V lost 2 bases, J lost 10 bases, and 20 bases lay in between. The germline gives CDR1 KGHSH, CDR2 LQKENI. CDR3 amino acids: CASSPGPRTLSGAFF. As DNA, the CDR3 is TGTGCCAGCTCACCAGGGCCGCGCACGCTGTCTGGAGCTTTCTTT.

The rearrangement joins TRBV6-5 to TRBJ1-2; TRBD1 matches 7 bases. Unmatched junction bases numbered 9, after V lost 8 bases and J lost 3 bases. Germline lookup yields CDR1 MNHEY and CDR2 SVGAGI. The CDR3 runs 14 residues. Written as DNA, the CDR3 is TGTGCCAGCGGTCGAGGGGGCTTGGACTATGGCTACACCTTC. Translating gives CASGRGGLDYGYTF.

The rearrangement uses TRBV6-1 and TRBJ2-2; 7 bases agree with TRBD1. Trimming took 10 bases from V and 6 from J; bases not matched to a gene: 8. CDR1 is MNHNS and CDR2 is SASEGT in the germline V gene. This CDR3 has 13 amino acids. In DNA form, the CDR3 reads TGTGCCATTGGGGGACAGCCGGCCGGGGAGCTGTTTTTT. Translation: CAIGGQPAGELFF.

V and J are TRBV6-5 and TRBJ2-7; perhaps TRBD1 as D (6 bases). Germline V gene lookup returns CDR1 MNHEY and CDR2 SVGAGI. V lost 0 bases, J lost 0 bases, and 9 bases lay in between. The CDR3 has 15 amino acids. CDR3 sequence reads: CASSYSGQSSYEQYF. The CDR3 DNA reads as TGTGCCAGCAGTTACTCCGGACAGAGCTCCTACGAGCAGTACTTC.

The rearrangement links TRBV7-2 to TRBJ1-1; D ambiguous. Per the germline V gene, CDR1 is SGHTA and CDR2 is FQGNSA. Trimming cost V 5 bases and J 2 bases, with 12 bases left between them. The CDR3 extends over 14 amino acids. The CDR3 protein is CASSTRTGNTEAFF. DNA of the CDR3: TGTGCCAGCAGCACCCGGACGGGAAACACTGAAGCTTTCTTT. Based on the CDR3 plus reference TRBV7-2 and TRBJ1-1, the full variable domain is GAGVSQSPSNKVTEKGKDVELRCDPISGHTALYWYRQSLGQGLEFLIYFQGNSAPDKSGLPSDRFSAERTGGSVSTLTIQRTQQEDSAVYLCASSTRTGNTEAFFGQGTRLTVV.

The chain carries TRBV6-5 and TRBJ2-1; D call uncertain. The CDR3 has 14 residues. The germline gives CDR1 MNHEY, CDR2 SVGAGI. The V and J ends lost 2 bases and 5 bases respectively, with 10 bases between them. The CDR3 sequence: CASSYLRRDNEQFF. CDR3 bases: TGTGCCAGCAGTTACCTAAGGAGAGACAATGAGCAGTTCTTC.

The V call is TRBV12-5, the J call TRBJ1-1, with 7 bases identical to TRBD1. V was clipped by 4 bases and J by 5 bases; unmatched bases: 13. Germline V lookup: CDR1 LGHNT, CDR2 FRNRAP. There are 16 residues in the CDR3. The DNA for the CDR3 is TGTGCTAGTGGTTCTTCGTCCCCAGGGGGTGGAACTGAAGCTTTCTTT. It translates to CASGSSSPGGGTEAFF.

The chain recombines TRBV27 with TRBJ1-5; D may be TRBD1 (6 bases). CDR3 length: 15 residues. Germline CDR1 MNHEY, CDR2 SMNVEV (reference sequence). Trimming took off 2 bases at V and 2 bases at J, with 10 bases between the two ends. CDR3 loop: CASSLIGGGNQPQHF. The CDR3 nucleotides read TGTGCCAGCAGTTTAATAGGGGGAGGCAATCAGCCCCAGCATTTT.

This chain links TRBV5-4 with TRBJ1-1, with TRBD1 identical over 9 bases. V gave up 3 bases and J gave up 2 bases; unmatched junction bases: 5. The CDR3 runs 15 residues. Looked up from germline, CDR1 is SGHNT and CDR2 is YYREEE (reference sequence). The CDR3 sequence is CASSSSGQGNTEAFF. DNA of the CDR3: TGTGCCAGCAGCTCCTCGGGACAGGGTAACACTGAAGCTTTCTTT.

CDR3: CASTRIFSGTAYNEQFF. The CDR3 coding sequence is TGTGCCAGCACCCGGATCTTTAGCGGTACCGCCTACAATGAGCAGTTCTTC. V is TRBV2 and J is TRBJ2-1, with D perhaps TRBD2 (6 bases). This CDR3 contains 17 residues. CDR1 SNHLY and CDR2 FYNNEI come from the germline V gene. V was trimmed by 7 bases and J by 2 bases, leaving 21 bases between them.

CDR3 loop: CASSPRLLAGGSTDTQYF. CDR3 nucleotide sequence: TGTGCCAGCAGCCCTAGGTTACTAGCGGGGGGGAGCACAGATACGCAGTATTTT. This sequence joins TRBV7-2 and TRBJ2-3, with 13 positions matching TRBD2. CDR1 SGHTA and CDR2 FQGNSA come from the germline V gene. The CDR3 sequence is 18 residues long. V gave up 5 bases and J gave up 0 bases; unmatched junction bases: 8.

The V and J genes are TRBV27 and TRBJ1-2, with a weak D call TRBD1 (5 bases). V gave up 3 bases and J gave up 7 bases, with 9 bases separating them. The CDR3 contains 12 residues. From germline, CDR1 is MNHEY and CDR2 SMNVEV (reference sequence). The CDR3 protein is CASSFTGAGYTF. In DNA, the CDR3 is TGTGCCAGCAGTTTTACTGGGGCTGGCTACACCTTC.

CDR3 DNA sequence: TGTGCCAGCAGCTTCGGGGTCGTGGATGGCTACACCTTC. Translating gives CASSFGVVDGYTF. V is TRBV7-8 and J is TRBJ1-2; D not resolved. Between the trimmed V and J ends, which lost 3 bases and 6 bases, there was a span of 11 bases. From germline, CDR1 is SGHVS and CDR2 FQNEAQ. There are 13 residues in the CDR3.

The V gene is TRBV5-1, the J gene TRBJ2-3; 9 nucleotides agree with TRBD2. Germline loops: CDR1 SGHRS, CDR2 YFSETQ. Trimming took 1 base from V and 4 from J; bases not matched to a gene: 13. This CDR3 is built from 18 residues. Written as DNA, the CDR3 is TGCGCCAGCAGCTTGTCACCTCCTAGCGGGATCGGCGCAGATACGCAGTATTTT. Protein: CASSLSPPSGIGADTQYF.

The chain combines TRBV7-2 with TRBJ1-3; possible D gene TRBD1, 5 bases. CDR1 and CDR2 (germline): SGHTA, FQGNSA. CDR3 length: 14 residues. Between the trimmed V and J ends, which lost 7 bases and 0 bases, there was a span of 10 bases. The CDR3 is CASNPGGSGNTIYF. The CDR3 DNA sequence: TGTGCCAGCAACCCGGGGGGCTCTGGAAACACCATATATTTT.

CDR3 protein: CATGQIYEQYF. CDR3 nucleotide sequence: TGTGCCACCGGACAAATCTACGAGCAGTACTTC. This chain joins TRBV19 and TRBJ2-7; TRBD1 is a possible D gene (5 bases). This CDR3 contains 11 residues. V was trimmed by 10 bases and J by 3 bases, leaving 10 bases between them. Germline V lookup: CDR1 LNHDA, CDR2 SQIVND (reference sequence).